The sequence of this T cell receptor beta chain was determined in a study of shared clonotypes between healthy human individuals. Study-level results: When compared with the clonotypes that were shared by all four sorted-subset donors, the non-shared clonotypes turned out to have lower generation probabilities.

Details on this clone: Antigen specificity is unknown. This sample also contains other DNA sequences that code for the same CDR3.

Sorted-subset replicate PCRs used 200 ng of genomic DNA. This amount corresponded to about 30,000 T cell genomes. Repertoires were generated with immunoSEQ multiplex PCR, while TCRdb's copy carries only in-frame clones and drops some. The table shows about 2.3 million clones, with around 92% occurring only once. The split of CD4+ cells yielded CD45RA+ naive and CD45RA-negative memory subsets. Germline loops: CDR1 SGHNT, CDR2 YYREEE (reference sequence). The CDR3 sequence is 13 residues long. V was shortened by 0 bases and J by 4 bases, with 5 bases between the two germline ends. The sequenced sample consisted of naive CD4+ T cells from PBMCs. Subset: CD45RA+ positively selected. The gene calls are TRBV5-4 and TRBJ1-5; unclear D gene. The source is a man aged 18 to 29 in good health. Some clones in this sample may be carry-over from other donors' samples. This chain's CDR3 is CASSLGPNQPQHF. CDR3 nucleotide sequence: TGTGCCAGCAGCTTGGGACCAAATCAGCCCCAGCATTTT.